These 15 T cell receptor beta chains were all obtained from the same sample, sequenced in a study of T cells after posttransplantation cyclophosphamide. Busulfan-fludarabine conditioning, marrow transplant, and cyclophosphamide on days +3 and +4 were administered. Here immunoSEQ multiplex PCR was the method, and the copy in TCRdb shows in-frame clones only, minus some. The sample consists of 9,000 to 15,000 clones, approximately 2% of them appearing once. Sequencing was performed on PBMCs, taken after allogeneic stem cell transplant with posttransplant cyclophosphamide. The receptors were sampled from a male patient between 25 and 40 years old who received an allogeneic stem cell transplant from a related donor, was CMV-positive, and had no GVHD. Some T cells may be supplied by the graft donor.

J is TRBJ2-7 and V is TRBV18, with 7 bases that match TRBD1. Germline CDR1 KGHSH, CDR2 LQKENI. The trim removed 1 base at V and 3 bases at J, leaving 6 bases unmatched. This CDR3 spans 15 amino acids. The CDR3 DNA sequence: TGTGCCAGCTCACCACGTGAAGGGGGCTACTACGAGCAGTACTTC. Its protein product is CASSPREGGYYEQYF.

The chain links TRBV7-2 to TRBJ1-2; TRBD1 matches at 9 bases. This CDR3 has 14 residues. The V and J ends lost 4 bases and 8 bases, in that order; junction bases with no gene match: 8. CDR1 and CDR2 (germline): SGHTA, FQGNSA. In DNA form, the CDR3 reads TGTGCCAGCAGCTCGAGACCGGACAGGGGCGGCTACACCTTC. It is translated as CASSSRPDRGGYTF.

The chain uses TRBV13 and TRBJ2-5; unclear D gene. With 1 base removed from V and 5 bases from J, the gap between germline ends came to 11 bases. Germline-derived CDR1 and CDR2 are PRHDT and FYEKMQ (reference sequence). This CDR3 comprises 14 residues. Written as DNA, the CDR3 is TGTGCCAGCAGCTTAGACATATCGCGGGAGACCCAGTACTTC. It encodes CASSLDISRETQYF.

The chain links TRBV5-1 to TRBJ2-3; 12 bases are a match to TRBD2. The CDR3 is 16 amino acids. The junction had 4 bases not matched to a gene; V was cut back by 3 bases and J by 2 bases. In germline, CDR1 is SGHRS, CDR2 YFSETQ. The DNA for the CDR3 is TGCGCCAGCAGCTCAGGACTAGCGGGGCCCACAGATACGCAGTATTTT. Protein: CASSSGLAGPTDTQYF.

This clone appeared a few times. The gene calls are TRBV11-2 and TRBJ2-7; 7 positions agree with TRBD1. The CDR3 runs 17 residues. V trimming: 2 bases; J trimming: 4 bases; junction bases outside the gene matches: 14. From germline, CDR1 is SGHAT and CDR2 FQNNGV. The CDR3 DNA reads TGTGCCAGCAGCTTATTATACACGCAAAAGGGGGCATACGAGCAGTACTTC. Its protein product is CASSLLYTQKGAYEQYF.

This clone was counted a few times. V gene TRBV7-2 combines with J gene TRBJ1-2; D not certain. Germline CDR1 reads SGHTA; CDR2 reads FQGNSA. With 4 bases removed from V and 8 bases from J, the gap between germline ends came to 14 bases. The CDR3 is 13 amino acids. CDR3 in amino acids: CASSSLSAGGYTF. The DNA of the CDR3 is TGTGCCAGCAGCTCCCTCTCCGCAGGAGGCTACACCTTC.

This clone was seen a few times. This chain connects TRBV5-8 to TRBJ2-1; 8 bases line up with TRBD1. Germline V lookup: CDR1 SGHTS, CDR2 YDEGEE. Trimming cost V 3 bases and J 4 bases; bases outside gene matches: 3. CDR3 length equals 14 residues. The CDR3 protein is CASSSGTGYNEQFF. For the CDR3, the DNA is TGTGCCAGCAGCTCCGGGACAGGTTACAATGAGCAGTTCTTC.

By share of the sample, this clone is medium-sized. The junction and the germline gene differ at one end; a read error may be behind it. This chain connects TRBV6-6 to TRBJ2-7; 8 bases map to TRBD1. CDR3 length: 11 amino acids. Germline CDR1 reads MNHNY; CDR2 reads SVGAGI (reference sequence). CDR3 DNA sequence: TGTGCCAGCAGGTCCGTGGACAGGGCGCACTTC. Translated, it gives CASRSVDRAHF.

The chain uses TRBV28 and TRBJ1-1; unclear D gene. V dropped 5 bases and J dropped 5 bases, with 9 bases sitting between them. Germline lookup yields CDR1 MDHEN and CDR2 SYDVKM. The CDR3 has 12 amino acids. The CDR3 spells CASSEQTTEAFF. The CDR3 coding sequence is TGTGCCAGCAGTGAACAGACGACTGAAGCTTTCTTT.

There are a few counts of this clone. The chain combines TRBV6-1 with TRBJ2-3; possibly TRBD1 for D (6 bases). The CDR3 contains 13 residues. Trimming took 1 base from V and 6 from J, leaving 8 bases between them. CDR1 MNHNS and CDR2 SASEGT come from the germline V gene. The CDR3: CASSEDRADTQYF. The CDR3 coding sequence is TGTGCCAGCAGTGAAGACAGGGCGGATACGCAGTATTTT.

This sequence joins TRBV9 and TRBJ1-6; D remains unclear. Germline V gene sequence: CDR1 SGDLS, CDR2 YYNGEE. CDR3 size: 13 residues. V lost 1 base to trimming and J lost 7 bases, with 6 bases between them. CDR3 coding DNA: TGTGCCAGCAGCGTAACAGAGAATTCACCCCTCCACTTT. Protein sequence: CASSVTENSPLHF.

This chain connects TRBV27 to TRBJ1-2, with a tentative D call TRBD1 (6 bases). Germline assignment: CDR1 MNHEY and CDR2 SMNVEV (reference sequence). The CDR3 runs to 13 residues. Trimming pared 2 bases from V and 6 bases from J, leaving 10 bases between. CDR3 residues: CASSLAGADGYTF. CDR3 nucleotide sequence: TGTGCCAGCAGTTTAGCGGGGGCGGATGGCTACACCTTC.

The CDR3 nucleotides read TGTGCCAGCAGCTTAAGTGGGACTAGCGGGGGCGAGCAGTACTTC. Translation gives CASSLSGTSGGEQYF. The V gene is TRBV7-2, the J gene TRBJ2-7, with 14 positions matching TRBD2. The V gene's germline CDR1 is SGHTA and CDR2 FQGNSA. CDR3 length equals 15 residues. The V gene end was trimmed by 2 bases and the J gene end by 6 bases; junction bases not matched to a gene: 3.

This clone was observed a few times. The sample holds other DNA sequences that translate to the same CDR3. J is TRBJ2-1 and V is TRBV6-5, with D unclear. This CDR3 contains 12 residues. The V gene lost 6 bases and the J gene lost 3 bases, with 6 bases spanning the gap. Per the germline V gene, CDR1 is MNHEY and CDR2 is SVGAGI. This chain's CDR3 is CASRTGYNEQFF. The CDR3 DNA sequence: TGTGCCAGCAGAACTGGCTACAATGAGCAGTTCTTC.

The chain recombines TRBV28 with TRBJ2-1; 11 bases agree with TRBD1. The CDR3 is 16 residues long. Germline lookup yields CDR1 MDHEN and CDR2 SYDVKM. J was trimmed by 7 bases and V by 5 bases; bases with no gene match: 10. The CDR3 DNA is TGTGCCAGCAGTACGGGGATCGGGACAGGGGGAAATGAGCAGTTCTTC. Its protein is CASSTGIGTGGNEQFF.